These T cell receptor beta chains were read from a single sample in a study of cytomegalovirus exposure and HLA in healthy donors. TCRdb's table, derived via immunoSEQ multiplex PCR, lists solely in-frame clones and lacks some. This repertoire includes 100,000 to 150,000 clones. The sample was PBMCs. Source of these receptors: a man between 18 and 29 years old in good health and CMV-seronegative. The CDR3 runs from the conserved cysteine through the conserved F or W. Each record gives: D gene, J gene, V gene, CDR3 length, CDR3 DNA, CDR3 protein. The D gene is left open where the match is weak.

. | TRBJ1-6 | TRBV19 | 13 | TGTGCCAGTCGGGACATCTATAATTCACCCCTCCACTTT | CASRDIYNSPLHF
TRBD2 | TRBJ2-6 | TRBV6-6 | 15 | TGTGCCAGCAGCCACGGGGGGACTGGGGCCAACGTCCTGACTTTC | CASSHGGTGANVLTF
. | TRBJ1-3 | TRBV6-5 | 13 | TGTGCCAGCCGTCCTTACTCTGGAAACACCATATATTTT | CASRPYSGNTIYF
TRBD1 | TRBJ1-6 | TRBV10-3 | 17 | TGTGCCATCAGTGAGCCAGACTTGACAGGGAGGAATTCACCCCTCCACTTT | CAISEPDLTGRNSPLHF
. | TRBJ1-1 | TRBV5-4 | 13 | TGTGCCAGCAGCTCAGGGGCGAACACTGAAGCTTTCTTT | CASSSGANTEAFF
. | TRBJ2-7 | TRBV7-9 | 17 | TGTGCCAGCACCTACAGTCGCGACAGCTTTGGGTCCTACGAGCAGTACTTC | CASTYSRDSFGSYEQYF
. | TRBJ1-2 | TRBV19 | 14 | TGTGCCAGTAGTATAACGGGAGAGAACTATGGCTACACCTTC | CASSITGENYGYTF
. | TRBJ1-4 | TRBV2 | 13 | TGTGCCAGCAAAAGGGACAAAAATGAAAAACTGTTTTTT | CASKRDKNEKLFF
TRBD1 | TRBJ2-2 | TRBV30 | 15 | TGTGCCTGGAGAACAGGGGGTATTGACACCGGGGAGCTGTTTTTT | CAWRTGGIDTGELFF
. | TRBJ2-7 | TRBV15 | 15 | TGTGCCACCAGCAGCGAACTGGGGGGATCCTACGAGCAGTACTTC | CATSSELGGSYEQYF
TRBD2 | TRBJ2-3 | TRBV9 | 15 | TGTGCCAGCAGCGTAGCTGGCGGGAGAACAGATACGCAGTATTTT | CASSVAGGRTDTQYF
. | TRBJ2-3 | TRBV18 | 16 | TGTGCCAGCTCTCTCCTCAGGACTCTAAGCACAGATACGCAGTATTTT | CASSLLRTLSTDTQYF
TRBD2 | TRBJ2-7 | TRBV28 | 14 | TGTGCCAGCCAGGTTAGCGGGACCCCCTACGAGCAGTACTTC | CASQVSGTPYEQYF
. | TRBJ2-7 | TRBV5-1 | 12 | TGCGCCAGCAGCTTGCCCTCCTACGAGCAGTACTTC | CASSLPSYEQYF
. | TRBJ2-7 | TRBV13 | 17 | TGTGCCAGCAGCCGTTCTCGAGGCCAGCAACGATCCTACGAGCAGTACTTC | CASSRSRGQQRSYEQYF
. | TRBJ2-1 | TRBV28 | 15 | TGTGCCAGCAGTCCCCGTAGGGGAACCTACAATGAGCAGTTCTTC | CASSPRRGTYNEQFF
. | TRBJ1-3 | TRBV28 | 15 | TGTGCCAGCAGACCGGGACTATCCTCTGGAAACACCATATATTTT | CASRPGLSSGNTIYF
TRBD1 | TRBJ2-3 | TRBV28 | 16 | TGTGCCAGCAGTTCCATAACAGGGGCAGTCACGGATACGCAGTATTTT | CASSSITGAVTDTQYF
TRBD1 | TRBJ2-7 | TRBV18 | 16 | TGTGCCAGCTCACCGTCCGGGACAGGGGAAGGATACGAGCAGTACTTC | CASSPSGTGEGYEQYF
. | TRBJ2-2 | TRBV11-2 | 15 | TGTGCCAGCAGCTTAGCGGGATCGAACACCGGGGAGCTGTTTTTT | CASSLAGSNTGELFF
. | TRBJ2-3 | TRBV5-1 | 14 | TGCGCCAGCAGCTTGGCCATAGGGGAAGATACGCAGTATTTT | CASSLAIGEDTQYF
. | TRBJ2-7 | TRBV5-4 | 14 | TGTGCCAGCAGCTTGTTAGGGGGGGTGAACGAGCAGTACTTC | CASSLLGGVNEQYF
. | TRBJ2-3 | TRBV4-3 | 12 | TGCAGCTCCGGGGATACCACAGATACGCAGTATTTT | CSSGDTTDTQYF
TRBD1 | TRBJ2-5 | TRBV6-5 | 16 | TGTGCCAGCAGTTACTCGAAGGACAGGGGGAGCGAGACCCAGTACTTC | CASSYSKDRGSETQYF
. | TRBJ2-1 | TRBV6-6 | 15 | TGTGCCAGCAGTCGGGAGAGAAACTCCTACAATGAGCAGTTCTTC | CASSRERNSYNEQFF
. | TRBJ1-4 | TRBV13 | 17 | TGTGCCAGCAGCTTAGATCCCAGGGGTTCGGGTAATGAAAAACTGTTTTTT | CASSLDPRGSGNEKLFF
. | TRBJ1-4 | TRBV11-2 | 14 | TGTGCCAGCAGCTTCGGGGTCGGAGAGGAAAAACTGTTTTTT | CASSFGVGEEKLFF
. | TRBJ1-5 | TRBV19 | 15 | TGTGCCAGTACGCGGTCCGGACAGTTCAATCAGCCCCAGCATTTT | CASTRSGQFNQPQHF
. | TRBJ1-3 | TRBV29-1 | 15 | TGCAGCGTTGACCTTGGGCAGGGAATCGGAAACACCATATATTTT | CSVDLGQGIGNTIYF
TRBD1 | TRBJ1-5 | TRBV11-2 | 15 | TGTGCCAGCAGCTTAGGACAGGGTCCCTTCCGGCCCCAGCATTTT | CASSLGQGPFRPQHF
. | TRBJ1-3 | TRBV6-5 | 16 | TGTGCCAGCAGTTACGGAGGGGCCCCTGTTGGAAACACCATATATTTT | CASSYGGAPVGNTIYF
TRBD1 | TRBJ1-1 | TRBV27 | 14 | TGTGCCAGCAGTTCGGGACAGGGCTTTACTGAAGCTTTCTTT | CASSSGQGFTEAFF
. | TRBJ2-2 | TRBV7-6 | 14 | TGTGCCAGCAGCTTAGCGCCGGCGGCCGGGGAGCTGTTTTTT | CASSLAPAAGELFF
TRBD2 | TRBJ2-7 | TRBV6-5 | 15 | TGTGCCAGCACCCCAGCGGGAGGCCCCTCCTACGAGCAGTACTTC | CASTPAGGPSYEQYF
. | TRBJ2-2 | TRBV18 | 14 | TGTGCCAGCTCACCTTTGGACAGCACCGGGGAGCTGTTTTTT | CASSPLDSTGELFF
TRBD1 | TRBJ1-5 | TRBV9 | 14 | TGTGCCAGCAGCGCTACAGGGGGCGGATCGCCCCAGCATTTT | CASSATGGGSPQHF
TRBD2 | TRBJ2-7 | TRBV6-1 | 14 | TGTGCCAGCCGCCCATCTGGGACTAACTACGAGCAGTACTTC | CASRPSGTNYEQYF
TRBD1 | TRBJ1-2 | TRBV27 | 16 | TGTGCCAGCAGTCTAAGGACAGGGGGGGGTAACTATGGCTACACCTTC | CASSLRTGGGNYGYTF
TRBD2 | TRBJ2-7 | TRBV28 | 14 | TGTGCCAGCTCGCCGGGGGGGATGGCCTACGAGCAGTACTTC | CASSPGGMAYEQYF
. | TRBJ1-1 | TRBV7-9 | 12 | TGTGCCAGTTCCATTCTGAACACTGAAGCTTTCTTT | CASSILNTEAFF
. | TRBJ2-7 | TRBV7-8 | 13 | TGTGCCAGCAGATCCGGGTCCCCCTACGAGCAGTACTTC | CASRSGSPYEQYF
TRBD1 | TRBJ1-5 | TRBV27 | 16 | TGTGCCAGCAGTCCAGACCTGACAGGGGGTCGTCAGCCCCAGCATTTT | CASSPDLTGGRQPQHF
. | TRBJ1-2 | TRBV20-1 | 11 | TGCAGTGCTAGCTTGGCGGTTGGCTACACCTTC | CSASLAVGYTF
. | TRBJ1-1 | TRBV5-4 | 14 | TGTGCCAGCAGCTTGGCGGGTAGGAACACTGAAGCTTTCTTT | CASSLAGRNTEAFF
. | TRBJ2-7 | TRBV25-1 | 14 | TGTGCCAGCACCGAGCAGGGGCCGTTCTACGAGCAGTACTTC | CASTEQGPFYEQYF
TRBD2 | TRBJ2-7 | TRBV11-3 | 18 | TGTGCCAGCAGCTTAGATCAGGGGGGGACTAGCGGATCCTACGAGCAGTACTTC | CASSLDQGGTSGSYEQYF
TRBD1 | TRBJ2-2 | TRBV14 | 16 | TGTGCCAGCAGCCAAGTAGGGGGCGATAACACCGGGGAGCTGTTTTTT | CASSQVGGDNTGELFF
TRBD2 | TRBJ2-7 | TRBV4-2 | 13 | TGTGCCAGCAGCCAAGGCGGGAGAGTCGAGCAGTACTTC | CASSQGGRVEQYF
TRBD1 | TRBJ2-7 | TRBV7-3 | 16 | TGTGCCAGCAGCGCAGGGGGGGGGACAGGGTTCTACGAGCAGTACTTC | CASSAGGGTGFYEQYF
TRBD2 | TRBJ2-1 | TRBV5-4 | 18 | TGTGCCAGCAGCTTTGGCGGGAGGGGGTATTCCTCCTACAATGAGCAGTTCTTC | CASSFGGRGYSSYNEQFF
TRBD1 | TRBJ1-2 | TRBV28 | 15 | TGTGCCAGCAGGGGGACAGGGGGCCCCTATGATGGCTACACCTTC | CASRGTGGPYDGYTF
. | TRBJ1-1 | TRBV7-3 | 13 | TGTGCCAGCAGCTCACAGGGGAACACTGAAGCTTTCTTT | CASSSQGNTEAFF
TRBD2 | TRBJ2-7 | TRBV5-4 | 15 | TGTGCCAGCAGCTTGGTCGCGGGGGGGCCAAACGAGCAGTACTTC | CASSLVAGGPNEQYF
TRBD1 | TRBJ1-1 | TRBV7-9 | 15 | TGTGCCAGCAGCTTAGGAGGACAGGGAGACACTGAAGCTTTCTTT | CASSLGGQGDTEAFF
. | TRBJ2-7 | TRBV19 | 14 | TGTGCCAGTAGTATGGGTTGGGGGGACTACGAGCAGTACTTC | CASSMGWGDYEQYF
. | TRBJ2-3 | TRBV5-1 | 15 | TGCGCCAGCAGCTTGTTTACTCCTAGCACAGATACGCAGTATTTT | CASSLFTPSTDTQYF
. | TRBJ1-3 | TRBV9 | 16 | TGTGCCAGCAGCCACCAGCGGGGAAACTCTGGAAACACCATATATTTT | CASSHQRGNSGNTIYF
. | TRBJ1-2 | TRBV11-2 | 14 | TGTGCCAGCAGCTTAGACACAGGTGGCTATGGCTACACCTTC | CASSLDTGGYGYTF